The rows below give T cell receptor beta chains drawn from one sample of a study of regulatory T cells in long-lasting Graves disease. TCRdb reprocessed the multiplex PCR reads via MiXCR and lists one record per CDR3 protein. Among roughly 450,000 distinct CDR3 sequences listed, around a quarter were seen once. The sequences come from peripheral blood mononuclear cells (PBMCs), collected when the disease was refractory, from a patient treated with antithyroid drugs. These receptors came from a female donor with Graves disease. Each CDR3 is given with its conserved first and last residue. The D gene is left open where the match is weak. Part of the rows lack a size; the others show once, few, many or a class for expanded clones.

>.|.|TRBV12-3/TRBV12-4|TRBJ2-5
CASSGAAQGGETQYF
TGTGCCAGCAGTGGCGCAGCGCAGGGTGGGGAGACCCAGTACTTC
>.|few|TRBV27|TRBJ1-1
CASSWVGQSEAFF
TGTGCCAGCAGTTGGGTGGGACAATCTGAAGCTTTCTTT
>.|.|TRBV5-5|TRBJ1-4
CASSLLTTNEKLFF
TGTGCCAGCAGCTTGTTGACAACTAATGAAAAACTGTTTTTT
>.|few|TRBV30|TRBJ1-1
CAWTRIKRPNTEAFF
TGTGCCTGGACCCGAATCAAGAGGCCGAACACTGAAGCTTTCTTT
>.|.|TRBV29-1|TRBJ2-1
CSVDRTANSYNEQFF
TGCAGCGTTGATCGGACAGCGAACTCCTACAATGAGCAGTTCTTC
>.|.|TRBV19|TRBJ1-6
CASSIRGRNSPLHF
TGTGCCAGTAGTATTCGGGGGAGGAATTCACCCCTCCACTTT
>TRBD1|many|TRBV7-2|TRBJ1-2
CASSLRPQGNYGYTF
TGTGCCAGCAGCTTAAGGCCACAGGGGAACTATGGCTACACCTTC
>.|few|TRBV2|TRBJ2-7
CASSPTMISYEQYF
TGTGCCAGCAGTCCCACAATGATCTCCTACGAGCAGTACTTC
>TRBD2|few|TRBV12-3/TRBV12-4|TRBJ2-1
CASRGATGRANSYNEQFF
TGTGCCAGCAGAGGGGCGACCGGGAGGGCAAACTCCTACAATGAGCAGTTCTTC
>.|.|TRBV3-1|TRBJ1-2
CASSQVDRLNYGYTF
TGTGCCAGCAGCCAGGTGGACAGATTAAACTATGGCTACACCTTC
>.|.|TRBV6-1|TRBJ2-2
CASSRANTGELFF
TGTGCCAGCAGTCGAGCGAACACCGGGGAGCTGTTTTTT
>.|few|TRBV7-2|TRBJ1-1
CASSLAGVSMNTEAFF
TGTGCCAGCAGCTTAGCGGGTGTCAGCATGAACACTGAAGCTTTCTTT
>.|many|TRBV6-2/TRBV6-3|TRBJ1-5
CASSNAAGQPQHF
TGTGCCAGCAGTAATGCGGCTGGTCAGCCCCAGCATTTT
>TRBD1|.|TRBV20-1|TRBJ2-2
CSAHLDRGGPPAGGELFF
TGCAGTGCTCATTTGGACAGGGGGGGACCACCTGCAGGCGGGGAGCTGTTTTTT
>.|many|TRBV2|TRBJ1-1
CASSGVTWGNTEAFF
TGTGCCAGCTCAGGTGTGACCTGGGGGAACACTGAAGCTTTCTTT
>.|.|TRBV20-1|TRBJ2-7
CSARDSQGSGTFGEQYF
TGCAGTGCTAGAGATTCACAGGGGAGTGGGACTTTTGGCGAGCAGTACTTC
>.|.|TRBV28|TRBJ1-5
CASRRQSVSNQPQHF
TGTGCCAGCAGACGACAGTCTGTTAGCAATCAGCCCCAGCATTTT
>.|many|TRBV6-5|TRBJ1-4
CASSYSHVDEKLFF
TGTGCCAGCAGTTACTCGCATGTAGATGAAAAACTGTTTTTT
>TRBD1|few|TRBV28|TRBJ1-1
CASSFSGQGNTEAFF
TGTGCCAGCAGTTTCTCGGGACAGGGGAACACTGAAGCTTTCTTT
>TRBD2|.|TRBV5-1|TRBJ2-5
CASRTLAGGGETQYF
TGCGCCAGCAGAACGTTAGCGGGAGGTGGGGAGACCCAGTACTTC
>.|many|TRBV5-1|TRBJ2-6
CASRSPASSGANVLTF
TGCGCCAGCAGATCGCCAGCAAGCTCTGGGGCCAACGTCCTGACTTTC
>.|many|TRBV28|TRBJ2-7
CASSSTGFSSYEQYF
TGTGCCAGCAGTTCGACAGGCTTCAGCTCCTACGAGCAGTACTTC
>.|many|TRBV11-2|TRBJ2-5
CASSPAETQYF
TGTGCCAGCAGCCCTGCGGAGACCCAGTACTTC
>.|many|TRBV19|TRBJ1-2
CASSIGRNYGYTF
TGTGCCAGTAGTATAGGACGGAACTATGGCTACACCTTC
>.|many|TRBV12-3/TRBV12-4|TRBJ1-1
CASSPRIVGNTEAFF
TGTGCCAGCAGTCCTCGAATTGTGGGGAACACTGAAGCTTTCTTT
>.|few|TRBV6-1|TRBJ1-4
CASKSQGEPNEKLFF
TGTGCCAGCAAGTCACAGGGAGAGCCTAATGAAAAACTGTTTTTT
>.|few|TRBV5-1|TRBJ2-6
CASRGLVRDSGANVLTF
TGCGCCAGCCGCGGACTTGTCCGCGACTCTGGGGCCAACGTCCTGACTTTC
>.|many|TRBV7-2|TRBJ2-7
CASSTGSYEQYF
TGTGCCAGCAGTACAGGGAGCTACGAGCAGTACTTC
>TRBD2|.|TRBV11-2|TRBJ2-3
CASSFWTSADTQYF
TGTGCCAGCAGCTTCTGGACTAGCGCAGATACGCAGTATTTT
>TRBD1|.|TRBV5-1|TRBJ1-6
CASSSDREHNSPLHF
TGCGCCAGCAGCTCCGACAGGGAGCATAATTCACCCCTCCACTTT
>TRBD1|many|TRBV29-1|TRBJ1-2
CSVQQGAYGYTF
TGCAGCGTTCAACAGGGGGCCTATGGCTACACCTTC
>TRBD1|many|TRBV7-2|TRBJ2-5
CASSLTGGIGTQYF
TGTGCCAGCAGCCTGACAGGGGGCATAGGGACCCAGTACTTC
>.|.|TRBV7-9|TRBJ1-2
CASSPELAGNNGYTF
TGTGCCAGCAGCCCCGAGTTGGCAGGGAATAATGGCTACACCTTC
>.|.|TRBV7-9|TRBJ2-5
CASSDRTVYQETQYF
TGTGCCAGCAGCGATAGGACAGTGTACCAAGAGACCCAGTACTTC
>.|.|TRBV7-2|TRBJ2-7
CASSLEGGGEYEQYF
TGTGCCAGCAGCTTAGAGGGGGGCGGGGAATACGAGCAGTACTTC
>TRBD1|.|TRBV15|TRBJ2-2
CATSRDTGATGELFF
TGTGCCACCAGCAGAGACACAGGGGCGACCGGGGAGCTGTTTTTT